This passage covers 24 T cell receptor beta chains from one sample sequenced in a study of T cell changes during pregnancy in multiple sclerosis. The repertoire was sequenced with immunoSEQ multiplex PCR; TCRdb's copy has only in-frame clones and lacks some. This sample yields around 39,000 clones, of which about 91% are seen a single time; more than 0.4% belongs to the top ten. The sequencing used CD4+ T cells from peripheral blood mononuclear cells, collected in the third trimester of pregnancy. These receptors were obtained from a female donor in good health, enrolled as a control in a pregnancy study.

The chain employs TRBV18 and TRBJ2-1; TRBD1 is a possible D gene (6 bases). The CDR3 covers 15 residues. Trimming removed 2 bases from V and 5 bases from J, with 13 bases in between. Germline CDR1 reads KGHSH; CDR2 reads LQKENI. The DNA of the CDR3 is TGTGCCAGCTCACCATCGACAGGACTTAACAATGAGCAGTTCTTC. Translating it yields CASSPSTGLNNEQFF.

This rearrangement joins TRBV5-1 to TRBJ2-2, with 7 positions matching TRBD1. The CDR3 length is 15 residues. Trimming cost V 3 bases and J 4 bases; bases outside gene matches: 6. Germline values: CDR1 SGHRS, CDR2 YFSETQ. The CDR3 DNA is TGCGCCAGCAGCTCCACCCCAGGGGGCACCGGGGAGCTGTTTTTT. Amino acids: CASSSTPGGTGELFF.

As to this clone: Compared with germline, one end of the junction differs, possibly owing to a read error. This chain links TRBV7-9 with TRBJ1-2; D not resolved. This CDR3 has 11 residues. CDR1 SEHNR and CDR2 FQNEAQ come from the germline V gene (reference sequence). The CDR3, as DNA: TGTGCCAGCAGCCTCTACGGTTCGGAGATCTTC. Translation: CASSLYGSEIF.

The chain recombines TRBV6-6 with TRBJ1-5; D unclear. CDR1 MNHNY and CDR2 SVGAGI come from the germline V gene (reference sequence). The CDR3 runs to 13 residues. V lost 7 bases and J lost 6, with 13 bases in between. The CDR3 nucleotides are TGTGCCAGCATGGGCGGGGTGGGTCAGCCCCAGCATTTT. Its protein is CASMGGVGQPQHF.

V usage is TRBV7-2 and J usage is TRBJ1-1; 9 nucleotides match TRBD1. The CDR3 is made up of 14 amino acids. The ends lost 4 bases at V and 5 bases at J; junction bases unmatched: 5. Germline V gene data show CDR1 as SGHTA and CDR2 as FQGNSA. This CDR3 is CASSSDRGRTEAFF. In DNA, the CDR3 is TGTGCCAGCAGCTCGGACAGGGGCAGGACTGAAGCTTTCTTT.

This clone was found once. The chain carries TRBV7-2 and TRBJ2-2; D may be TRBD2 (5 bases). There are 18 residues in the CDR3. Per germline, CDR1 SGHTA and CDR2 FQGNSA. Trimming took off 4 bases at V and 1 base at J, with 19 bases between the two ends. CDR3 amino acids: CASSSGLLRARNTGELFF. The CDR3 region has the DNA TGTGCCAGCAGCTCTGGACTCCTACGGGCGAGGAACACCGGGGAGCTGTTTTTT.

The chain has TRBV28 and TRBJ1-1; unclear D gene. The CDR3 is 13 residues long. Looked up from germline, CDR1 is MDHEN and CDR2 is SYDVKM. The V end lost 3 bases, the J end lost 4 bases, and 9 bases lay between the germline ends. The CDR3 bases are TGTGCCAGCAGTTTGAGAACAGCCACTGAAGCTTTCTTT. Its protein is CASSLRTATEAFF.

This rearrangement joins TRBV2 to TRBJ1-6; possibly TRBD1 for D (6 bases). Germline V lookup: CDR1 SNHLY, CDR2 FYNNEI. Between the trimmed V and J ends, which lost 3 bases and 9 bases, there was a span of 12 bases. The CDR3 is 14 residues long. The CDR3 DNA sequence: TGTGCCAGCAGTGAGAGGAGGGGGGGTTCACCCCTCCACTTT. It specifies CASSERRGGSPLHF.

J is TRBJ1-2 and V is TRBV7-9; 12 bases map to TRBD1. CDR1 is SEHNR, CDR2 FQNEAQ, per germline (reference sequence). Germline trimming cut 5 bases from V and 5 bases from J; bases unmatched to any gene: 6. CDR3 size: 15 residues. CDR3 protein: CASSEGQGASYGYTF. The DNA of the CDR3 is TGTGCCAGCAGCGAGGGACAGGGGGCCTCTTATGGCTACACCTTC.

Comment on this clone: Different DNA sequences within this sample yield the same CDR3. J is TRBJ1-6 and V is TRBV5-1, with TRBD1 identical over 7 bases. Germline lookup yields CDR1 SGHRS and CDR2 YFSETQ. This CDR3 region has 14 residues. V was clipped by 5 bases and J by 10 bases; unmatched bases: 9. Here the CDR3 DNA reads TGCGCCAGCAGTAGGGGCAGGGGGTACTCACCCCTCCACTTT. It specifies CASSRGRGYSPLHF.

V and J are TRBV7-2 and TRBJ1-5; 7 bases match TRBD1. From germline, CDR1 is SGHTA and CDR2 FQGNSA. Trimming cost V 5 bases and J 0 bases; bases outside gene matches: 7. This CDR3 contains 16 residues. In DNA form, the CDR3 reads TGTGCCAGCAGCCCCGGGACAGCATATAGCAATCAGCCCCAGCATTTT. Translated: CASSPGTAYSNQPQHF.

This chain uses TRBV12-5 with TRBJ2-3; 7 bases are shared with TRBD1. The CDR3 extends over 14 amino acids. Germline values: CDR1 LGHNT, CDR2 FRNRAP. With V trimmed by 6 bases and J by 5 bases, 8 bases remained unmatched. The CDR3 loop is CASGQRQGRDTQYF. In nucleotides, the CDR3 is TGTGCTAGTGGCCAAAGACAGGGTAGAGATACGCAGTATTTT.

The chain couples TRBV15 to TRBJ2-1; D is ambiguous. V shed 1 base and J shed 15 bases, with 16 bases lying between them. The germline V gene encodes CDR1 LNHNV and CDR2 YYDKDF (reference sequence). The CDR3 is made up of 13 amino acids. DNA of the CDR3: TGTGCCACCAGCAGAGCTAGTCCCTCATGCCCGTTCTTC. This encodes CATSRASPSCPFF.

The gene calls are TRBV19 and TRBJ1-3, with no clear D. The CDR3 totals 14 residues. Trimming took off 4 bases at V and 2 bases at J, with 9 bases between the two ends. In germline, CDR1 is LNHDA, CDR2 SQIVND (reference sequence). The CDR3 reads CASSNGRPGNTIYF. The CDR3 region has the DNA TGTGCCAGTAGTAACGGCAGGCCTGGAAACACCATATATTTT.

This clone appeared a few times. V usage is TRBV19 and J usage is TRBJ1-1; D possibly corresponds to TRBD1 (6 bases). This CDR3 spans 14 amino acids. V lost 4 bases and J 0 bases, leaving 9 bases between the germline ends. CDR1 and CDR2 from the germline V gene are LNHDA and SQIVND (reference sequence). The CDR3 DNA reads TGTGCCAGTAGTAGAGGACAGCTGAACACTGAAGCTTTCTTT. It translates to CASSRGQLNTEAFF.

V gene TRBV7-8 combines with J gene TRBJ1-5; 7 nucleotides align to TRBD1. J was trimmed by 4 bases and V by 5 bases; bases with no gene match: 11. The CDR3 totals 16 residues. Germline V gene lookup returns CDR1 SGHVS and CDR2 FQNEAQ. The CDR3 is CASSVLGTAFNQPQHF. CDR3 coding DNA: TGTGCCAGCAGCGTATTGGGGACAGCGTTTAATCAGCCCCAGCATTTT.

CDR3: CASSRQGIYGYTF. CDR3 in DNA: TGTGCCAGTAGCCGACAGGGAATCTATGGCTACACCTTC. The V and J genes are TRBV19 and TRBJ1-2, with 7 bases that match TRBD1. CDR1 is LNHDA, CDR2 SQIVND, per germline (reference sequence). CDR3 length: 13 amino acids. V shed 6 bases, J shed 4 bases, and the junction held 5 bases outside the gene matches.

V and J are TRBV7-9 and TRBJ1-5, with D tentatively TRBD1 (5 bases). CDR1 SEHNR and CDR2 FQNEAQ come from the germline V gene (reference sequence). V was shortened by 1 base and J by 2 bases, with 9 bases between the two germline ends. This CDR3 spans 15 amino acids. The chain's CDR3 is CASSLEGGGNQPQHF. CDR3 sequence (DNA): TGTGCCAGCAGCTTAGAGGGAGGGGGCAATCAGCCCCAGCATTTT.

The gene calls are TRBV21-1 and TRBJ1-2. TRBV21-1 counts as a pseudogene. This CDR3 is 11 amino acids long. The CDR3 reads CATPRGAGYTF. The CDR3 nucleotides are TGTGCCACCCCTCGGGGGGCTGGCTACACCTTC.

This chain links TRBV9 with TRBJ1-1; 7 nucleotides agree with TRBD1. From germline, CDR1 is SGDLS and CDR2 YYNGEE. After removal of 0 bases from V and 4 bases from J, the junction contained 3 bases not matched to a gene. The CDR3 sequence is 14 residues long. CDR3 sequence reads: CASSVGQGGTEAFF. For the CDR3, the DNA is TGTGCCAGCAGCGTAGGTCAGGGGGGCACTGAAGCTTTCTTT.

This chain joins TRBV5-1 and TRBJ2-1; the D gene is possibly TRBD2 (6 bases). Germline V gene data show CDR1 as SGHRS and CDR2 as YFSETQ. The CDR3 totals 17 residues. The ends were cut back, 2 bases at V and 0 bases at J, with 15 bases in the middle. The CDR3: CASSFPGGLSSYNEQFF. In nucleotides, the CDR3 is TGCGCCAGCAGCTTTCCTGGGGGGTTAAGCTCCTACAATGAGCAGTTCTTC.

The V and J genes are TRBV7-2 and TRBJ1-2; perhaps TRBD1 as D (6 bases). Germline V gene sequence: CDR1 SGHTA, CDR2 FQGNSA. Trimming cost V 5 bases and J 4 bases, with 20 bases left between them. This CDR3 contains 16 residues. The CDR3 region is CASSPPGGGTIYGYTF. CDR3 DNA: TGTGCCAGCAGCCCTCCGGGGGGGGGCACCATCTATGGCTACACCTTC.

This clone was detected once. J is TRBJ1-5 and V is TRBV28, with 8 bases aligning to TRBD1. The CDR3 runs to 14 residues. Trimming removed 6 bases from V and 2 bases from J; junction bases left unmatched: 3. Germline V gene sequence: CDR1 MDHEN, CDR2 SYDVKM. The CDR3 nucleotides are TGTGCCAGCAGAACAGGGGGAGGCAATCAGCCCCAGCATTTT. Translated: CASRTGGGNQPQHF.

This chain links TRBV15 with TRBJ2-5, with a possible D match to TRBD2 (6 bases). The CDR3 runs 13 residues. CDR1 is LNHNV, CDR2 YYDKDF, per germline (reference sequence). V shed 4 bases and J shed 1 base, with 7 bases lying between them. CDR3 sequence (DNA): TGTGCCACCAGCATCGGGGGCCAAGAGACCCAGTACTTC. Its translation: CATSIGGQETQYF.